This T cell receptor (beta chain) is from a study of T cell changes during pregnancy in multiple sclerosis. This table comes from immunoSEQ multiplex PCR, and its TCRdb copy is limited to in-frame clones, with some not included. The sample includes 55,000 to 85,000 clones, around nine tenths of them seen just once. Germline V gene sequence: CDR1 PRHDT, CDR2 FYEKMQ (reference sequence). V lost 5 bases and J lost 2; bases outside the gene matches: 11. The CDR3 has 19 amino acids. This TCR was sampled from a female donor with multiple sclerosis, enrolled in a pregnancy study. The V and J genes are TRBV13 and TRBJ2-1, with TRBD2 matching 14 bases. Sequenced here: CD4+ T cells from peripheral blood mononuclear cells, sampled after pregnancy. CDR3 protein: CASSQMERTSGRTYNEQFF. The CDR3 DNA follows: TGTGCCAGCAGCCAGATGGAACGGACTAGCGGGAGGACCTACAATGAGCAGTTCTTC.